Listed below are T cell receptor beta chains from one sample, sequenced in a study of T cell repertoires in cytomegalovirus infection. TCRdb itself ran the reads through MiXCR, one entry per CDR3 protein. The sample yields some 300,000 distinct CDR3 sequences, roughly a tenth seen once. Sequenced material: PBMCs. The receptors here all came from a human donor in good health (CMV status not recorded). Some clones in this sample may be carry-over from other donors' samples. The CDR3 runs from the conserved cysteine through the conserved F or W. The order of the fields is J gene, D gene, clone size, CDR3 length, V gene, CDR3 DNA, CDR3 protein. D genes are given only for firm matches. For some rows the clone size is stated as once, few or many, or as a class when expanded; others skip it.

TRBJ1-5 | NA | many | 16 | TRBV6-1 | TGTGCCAGCAGTGGAGTACGGAATAGGGGCAATCAGCCCCAGCATTTT | CASSGVRNRGNQPQHF
TRBJ2-1 | NA | many | 13 | TRBV28 | TGTGCCAGCAAAAATGGGGGGGCGGATGAGCAGTTCTTC | CASKNGGADEQFF
TRBJ1-3 | NA | NA | 16 | TRBV5-1 | TGCGCCAGCAGCGCGACCATCGGAAGCTCTGGAAACACCATATATTTT | CASSATIGSSGNTIYF
TRBJ1-1 | TRBD1 | few | 15 | TRBV20-1 | TGCAGTGCTACACCAGGGTGGGACAGGGGGGCTGAAGCTTTCTTT | CSATPGWDRGAEAFF
TRBJ2-7 | NA | many | 14 | TRBV5-1 | TGCGCCAGCAGCGCGGGGGACAGCTCCTACGAGCAGTACTTC | CASSAGDSSYEQYF
TRBJ2-1 | TRBD2 | once | 16 | TRBV11-2 | TGTGCCAGCAGCTTAGTCGGACTAGCGGGGGGAGGCGAGCAGTTCTTC | CASSLVGLAGGGEQFF
TRBJ1-5 | NA | many | 17 | TRBV7-2 | TGTGCCAGCAGCTTGGGACACGACACAATGAGCAATCAGCCCCAGCATTTT | CASSLGHDTMSNQPQHF
TRBJ2-1 | NA | NA | 14 | TRBV6-4 | TGTGCCAGCAGTGACTTAGGGCTTGGGAGTGAGCAGTTCTTC | CASSDLGLGSEQFF
TRBJ2-7 | NA | few | 12 | TRBV10-3 | TGTGCCATCAGCGCCCGACAGACCGAGCAGTACTTC | CAISARQTEQYF
TRBJ1-2 | TRBD1 | many | 14 | TRBV29-1 | TGCAGCGTTGAACCGACAGGGGGCAAATATGGCTACACCTTC | CSVEPTGGKYGYTF
TRBJ2-5 | NA | many | 13 | TRBV6-1 | TGTGCCAGCAGGGGGACATCCGAAGAGACCCAGTACTTC | CASRGTSEETQYF